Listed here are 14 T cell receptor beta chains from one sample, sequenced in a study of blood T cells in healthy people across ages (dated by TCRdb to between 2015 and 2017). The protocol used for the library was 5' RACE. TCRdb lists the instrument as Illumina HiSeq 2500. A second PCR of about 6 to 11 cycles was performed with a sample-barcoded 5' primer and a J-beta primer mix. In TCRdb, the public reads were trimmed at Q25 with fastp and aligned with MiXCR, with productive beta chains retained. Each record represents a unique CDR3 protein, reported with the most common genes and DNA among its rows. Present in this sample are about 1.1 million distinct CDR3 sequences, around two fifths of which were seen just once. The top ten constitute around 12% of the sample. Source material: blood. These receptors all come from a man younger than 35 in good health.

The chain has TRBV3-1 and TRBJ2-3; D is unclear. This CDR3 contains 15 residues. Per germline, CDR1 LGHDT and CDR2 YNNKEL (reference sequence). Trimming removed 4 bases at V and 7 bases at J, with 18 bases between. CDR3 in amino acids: CASSPQGKAFNTQYF. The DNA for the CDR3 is TGTGCCAGCAGCCCACAAGGGAAGGCCTTCAATACGCAGTATTTT.

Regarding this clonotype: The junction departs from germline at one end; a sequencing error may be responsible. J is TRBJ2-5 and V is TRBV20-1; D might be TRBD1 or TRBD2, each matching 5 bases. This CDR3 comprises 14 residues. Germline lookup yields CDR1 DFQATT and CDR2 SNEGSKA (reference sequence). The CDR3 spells CSTRDYTQGETQYF. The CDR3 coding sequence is TGCAGTACTAGAGATTATACCCAGGGCGAGACCCAGTACTTC.

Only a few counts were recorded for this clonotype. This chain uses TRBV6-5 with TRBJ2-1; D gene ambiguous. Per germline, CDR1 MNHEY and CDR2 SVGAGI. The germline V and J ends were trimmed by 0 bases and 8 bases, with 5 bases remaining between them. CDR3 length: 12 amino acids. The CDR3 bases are TGTGCCAGCAGTTACTCGATGGATGAGCAGTTCTTC. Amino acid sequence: CASSYSMDEQFF.

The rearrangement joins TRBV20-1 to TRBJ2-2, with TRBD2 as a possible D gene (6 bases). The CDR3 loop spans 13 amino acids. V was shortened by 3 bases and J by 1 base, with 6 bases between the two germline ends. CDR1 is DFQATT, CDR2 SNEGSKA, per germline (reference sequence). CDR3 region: CSASGGNTGELFF. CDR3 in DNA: TGCAGTGCTAGCGGGGGGAACACCGGGGAGCTGTTTTTT.

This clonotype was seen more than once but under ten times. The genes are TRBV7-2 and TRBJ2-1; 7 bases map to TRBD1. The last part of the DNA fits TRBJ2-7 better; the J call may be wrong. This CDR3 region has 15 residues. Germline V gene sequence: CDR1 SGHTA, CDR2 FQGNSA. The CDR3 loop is CASSSQPGQYNEQYF. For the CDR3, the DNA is TGTGCCAGCAGCAGTCAACCGGGACAGTACAATGAGCAGTACTTC.

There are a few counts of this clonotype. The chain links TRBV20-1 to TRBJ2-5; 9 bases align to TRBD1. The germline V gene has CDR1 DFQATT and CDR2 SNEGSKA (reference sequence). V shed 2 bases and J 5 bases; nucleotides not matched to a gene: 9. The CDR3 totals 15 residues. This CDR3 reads CSARNAGQGLETQYF. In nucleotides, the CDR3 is TGCAGTGCTAGAAACGCAGGACAGGGGTTGGAGACCCAGTACTTC.

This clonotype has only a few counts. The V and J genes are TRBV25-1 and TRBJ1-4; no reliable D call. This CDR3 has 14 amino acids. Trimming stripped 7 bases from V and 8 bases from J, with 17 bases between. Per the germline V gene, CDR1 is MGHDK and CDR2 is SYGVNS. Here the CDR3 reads CASTPPGLGEKLFF. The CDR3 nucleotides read TGTGCCAGCACCCCTCCGGGCCTGGGAGAAAAACTGTTTTTT. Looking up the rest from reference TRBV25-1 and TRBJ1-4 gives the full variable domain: EADIYQTPRYLVIGTGKKITLECSQTMGHDKMYWYQQDPGMELHLIHYSYGVNSTEKGDLSSESTVSRIRTEHFPLTLESARPSHTSQYLCASTPPGLGEKLFFGSGTQLSVL.

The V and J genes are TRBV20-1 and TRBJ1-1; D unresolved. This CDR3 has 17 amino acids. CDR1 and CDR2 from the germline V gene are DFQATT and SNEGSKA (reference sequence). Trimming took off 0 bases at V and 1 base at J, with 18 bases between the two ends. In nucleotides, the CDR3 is TGCAGTGCTAGAGATCGGGTCGGGCAGGCCACGAACACTGAAGCTTTCTTT. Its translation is CSARDRVGQATNTEAFF.

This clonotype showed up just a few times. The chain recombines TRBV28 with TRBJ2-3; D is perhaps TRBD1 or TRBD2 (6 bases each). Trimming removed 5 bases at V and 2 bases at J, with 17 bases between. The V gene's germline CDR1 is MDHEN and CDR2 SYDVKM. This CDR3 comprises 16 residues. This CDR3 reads CASSAPEGGVTDTQYF. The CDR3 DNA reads TGTGCCAGCAGTGCTCCCGAGGGGGGCGTCACAGATACGCAGTATTTT. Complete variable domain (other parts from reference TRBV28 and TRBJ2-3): DVKVTQSSRYLVKRTGEKVFLECVQDMDHENMFWYRQDPGLGLRLIYFSYDVKMKEKGDIPEGYSVSREKKERFSLILESASTNQTSMYLCASSAPEGGVTDTQYFGPGTRLTVL.

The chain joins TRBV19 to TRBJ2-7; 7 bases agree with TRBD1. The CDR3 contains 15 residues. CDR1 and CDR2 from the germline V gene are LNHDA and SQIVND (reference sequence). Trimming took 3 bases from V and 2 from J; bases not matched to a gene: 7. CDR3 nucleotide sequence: TGTGCCAGTAGTATGGGGACAGCGACTACCTACGAGCAGTACTTC. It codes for CASSMGTATTYEQYF.

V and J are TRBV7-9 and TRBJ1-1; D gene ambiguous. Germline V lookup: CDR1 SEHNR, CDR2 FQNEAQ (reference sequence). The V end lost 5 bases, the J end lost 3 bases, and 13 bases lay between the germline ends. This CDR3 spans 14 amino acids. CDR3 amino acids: CASSNPGGYTEAFF. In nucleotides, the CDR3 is TGTGCCAGCAGCAACCCTGGAGGTTACACTGAAGCTTTCTTT.

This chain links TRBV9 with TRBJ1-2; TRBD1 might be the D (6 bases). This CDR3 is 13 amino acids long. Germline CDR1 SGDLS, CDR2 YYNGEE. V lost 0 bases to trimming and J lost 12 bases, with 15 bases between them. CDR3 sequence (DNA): TGTGCCAGCAGCGTAGTACAGGGCTTGGGCCACACCTTC. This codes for CASSVVQGLGHTF.

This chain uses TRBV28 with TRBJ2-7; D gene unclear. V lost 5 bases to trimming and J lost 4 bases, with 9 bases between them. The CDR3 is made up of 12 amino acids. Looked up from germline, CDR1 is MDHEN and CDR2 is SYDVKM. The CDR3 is CASSPPLYEQYF. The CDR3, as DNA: TGTGCCAGCAGTCCCCCCCTATACGAGCAGTACTTC.

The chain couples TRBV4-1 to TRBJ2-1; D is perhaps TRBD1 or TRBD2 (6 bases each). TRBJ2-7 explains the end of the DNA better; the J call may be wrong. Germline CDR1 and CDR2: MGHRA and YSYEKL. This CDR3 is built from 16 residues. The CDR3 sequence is CASSQESGAYYNEQYF. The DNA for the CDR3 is TGCGCCAGCAGCCAAGAATCGGGGGCCTACTACAATGAGCAGTACTTC.